The 10 T cell receptor beta chains below come from one sample, sequenced in a study of T cell responses to AZD1222 COVID-19 vaccine. The protocol was immunoSEQ multiplex PCR, while the TCRdb copy is restricted to in-frame clones and leaves out a portion. This sample has almost 70,000 clones, with roughly 85% found just once. This material consisted of peripheral blood, taken 28 days after the second AZD1222 dose. These receptors originate from an adult who received the AZD1222 COVID-19 vaccine.

The V and J genes are TRBV6-1 and TRBJ1-3; no definite D call. This CDR3 has 16 residues. V was clipped by 2 bases and J by 7 bases, with 18 bases between them. Looked up from germline, CDR1 is MNHNS and CDR2 is SASEGT. CDR3 protein: CASSETSTYQGNTIYF. The CDR3 DNA reads as TGTGCCAGCAGTGAAACCTCCACCTACCAAGGGAACACCATATATTTT.

Concerning this clone itself: A much larger clone sits a single nucleotide away, making a read error possible. The V and J genes are TRBV5-8 and TRBJ1-2; no definite D call. Germline lookup yields CDR1 SGHTS and CDR2 YDEGEE. CDR3 size: 13 residues. CDR3 sequence (DNA): TGTGCCAGCAACTTGGACGAAGGCTATGGCTACACCTTC. It translates to CASNLDEGYGYTF.

The chain uses TRBV6-5 and TRBJ1-2; tentatively, D is TRBD1 (5 bases). Germline V gives CDR1 MNHEY, CDR2 SVGAGI. Trimming took 5 bases from V and 8 from J, leaving 12 bases between them. There are 12 residues in the CDR3. CDR3 coding DNA: TGTGCCAGCAGTCGCGACAGCGCGGGCTACACCTTC. Protein sequence: CASSRDSAGYTF.

The chain recombines TRBV10-1 with TRBJ1-5, with D possibly being TRBD1 (5 bases). Germline CDR1 WNHNN, CDR2 SYGVQD (reference sequence). CDR3 length: 14 amino acids. V was cut by 0 bases and J by 6 bases, with 9 bases left in between. Written as DNA, the CDR3 is TGCGCCAGCAGTGAGTCTGGGGCAAGTCAGCCCCAGCATTTT. Encoded protein: CASSESGASQPQHF.

V usage is TRBV7-9 and J usage is TRBJ2-7; D remains unclear. V was cut by 0 bases and J by 5 bases, with 17 bases left in between. This CDR3 has 16 residues. The germline gives CDR1 SEHNR, CDR2 FQNEAQ (reference sequence). The CDR3 protein is CASSLATAWKGDEQYF. Written as DNA, the CDR3 is TGTGCCAGCAGCTTAGCCACAGCATGGAAGGGCGACGAGCAGTACTTC.

This chain uses TRBV18 with TRBJ2-3; 8 bases fit TRBD2. The ends lost 3 bases at V and 9 bases at J; junction bases unmatched: 14. The CDR3 totals 16 residues. Germline V CDR1 and CDR2: KGHSH, LQKENI. The DNA of the CDR3 is TGTGCCAGCTCACCTGACATAAGCGGGGGCCCAGGGACGCAGTATTTT. This translates into CASSPDISGGPGTQYF.

The chain joins TRBV18 to TRBJ2-7, with D uncertain. V was clipped by 6 bases and J by 2 bases, with 14 bases between them. Germline values: CDR1 KGHSH, CDR2 LQKENI. This CDR3 has 14 residues. The CDR3 coding sequence is TGTGCCAGCTCCCTCTCCCCGACGACCTACGAGCAGTACTTC. Its protein product is CASSLSPTTYEQYF.

This rearrangement joins TRBV7-6 to TRBJ2-6, with a tentative D call TRBD2 (5 bases). The CDR3 consists of 16 residues. V was cut by 1 base and J by 2 bases, with 9 bases left in between. Germline V gene sequence: CDR1 SGHVS, CDR2 FNYEAQ. DNA for the CDR3: TGTGCCAGCAGCTTAGATCGGCGGGCTGGGGCCAACGTCCTGACTTTC. Protein sequence: CASSLDRRAGANVLTF.

V usage is TRBV6-5 and J usage is TRBJ1-3; maybe TRBD1 (5 bases). From germline, CDR1 is MNHEY and CDR2 SVGAGI. Deletions cut 8 bases from V and 0 bases from J, with 11 bases between. The CDR3 covers 14 residues. The CDR3 loop is CASGGLNSGNTIYF. The CDR3 DNA is TGTGCCAGCGGGGGACTGAACTCTGGAAACACCATATATTTT.

J is TRBJ1-4 and V is TRBV4-1; D is unresolved. Germline CDR1 is MGHRA and CDR2 is YSYEKL. V gave up 5 bases and J gave up 8 bases, with 12 bases separating them. The CDR3 has 13 amino acids. The CDR3 loop reads CASSETVWEKLFF. The CDR3 DNA reads as TGCGCCAGCAGCGAGACGGTCTGGGAAAAACTGTTTTTT.